A selection of T cell receptor beta chains follows, all from one sample in a study of blood T cell repertoires in COVID-19. The repertoire was sequenced with immunoSEQ multiplex PCR; TCRdb's copy has only in-frame clones and lacks some. The repertoire has roughly 330,000 clones, roughly 82% of them found once; the top ten carry 1.5% to 2%. Material for sequencing was peripheral blood. These receptors all stem from a woman aged 50 to 60 with acute or convalescent COVID-19. Both conserved end residues are part of each CDR3. Each record gives: J gene, clone size, D gene, V gene, CDR3 DNA, CDR3 protein. D genes are given only for firm matches. Expanded clones get a size class; other rows say once, few or many, or leave the size out.

j_gene: TRBJ2-1; abundance: .; d_gene: TRBD2; v_gene: TRBV5-1; CDR3nt: TGCGCCAGCAGCTCGGGACTAGTTAGGTATGAGCAGTTCTTC; CDR3aa: CASSSGLVRYEQFF
j_gene: TRBJ1-1; abundance: once; d_gene: .; v_gene: TRBV18; CDR3nt: TGTGCCAGCTCAACTACGGACAGTAGGAACACTGAAGCTTTCTTT; CDR3aa: CASSTTDSRNTEAFF
j_gene: TRBJ2-3; abundance: .; d_gene: TRBD2; v_gene: TRBV2; CDR3nt: TGTGCCAGCAGGGACCAGCGGGAGTGGACAGATACGCAGTATTTT; CDR3aa: CASRDQREWTDTQYF
j_gene: TRBJ2-7; abundance: once; d_gene: TRBD2; v_gene: TRBV7-9; CDR3nt: TGTGCCAGCAGCCCCCGGACTAGCTACGAGCAGTACTTC; CDR3aa: CASSPRTSYEQYF
j_gene: TRBJ1-6; abundance: .; d_gene: .; v_gene: TRBV24-1; CDR3nt: TGTGCCACCAGTGCCCAGGGTAATTCACCCCTCCACTTT; CDR3aa: CATSAQGNSPLHF
j_gene: TRBJ2-3; abundance: .; d_gene: .; v_gene: TRBV6-5; CDR3nt: TGTGCCAGCAGCGGTCCACCGTCAGATACGCAGTATTTT; CDR3aa: CASSGPPSDTQYF
j_gene: TRBJ1-4; abundance: .; d_gene: .; v_gene: TRBV28; CDR3nt: TGTGCCAGCAGTTTATCTCAACGGACTAATGAAAAACTGTTTTTT; CDR3aa: CASSLSQRTNEKLFF
j_gene: TRBJ2-7; abundance: .; d_gene: .; v_gene: TRBV7-2; CDR3nt: TGTGCCAGCAGCGTATTGGGGGGAGTCCACGAGCAGTACTTC; CDR3aa: CASSVLGGVHEQYF
j_gene: TRBJ2-7; abundance: .; d_gene: TRBD2; v_gene: TRBV10-3; CDR3nt: TGTGCCATCAGTGAGTCGGGGAGGGGATCATCCTACGAGCAGTACTTC; CDR3aa: CAISESGRGSSYEQYF
j_gene: TRBJ2-7; abundance: .; d_gene: .; v_gene: TRBV11-2; CDR3nt: TGTGCCAGCAGCGAACCGGGACAAAGCTCCTACGAGCAGTACTTC; CDR3aa: CASSEPGQSSYEQYF
j_gene: TRBJ2-2; abundance: .; d_gene: TRBD1; v_gene: TRBV5-1; CDR3nt: TGCGCCAGCAGCGGGACAGGGGGCAGCGGGGAGCTGTTTTTT; CDR3aa: CASSGTGGSGELFF
j_gene: TRBJ2-7; abundance: .; d_gene: .; v_gene: TRBV18; CDR3nt: TGTGCCAGCTCAGGGTTTGGGGCCCCAACCTACGAGCAGTACTTC; CDR3aa: CASSGFGAPTYEQYF
j_gene: TRBJ2-3; abundance: .; d_gene: TRBD2; v_gene: TRBV2; CDR3nt: TGTGCCAGCAGTGAGTCTAGCGGTAGCACAGATACGCAGTATTTT; CDR3aa: CASSESSGSTDTQYF
j_gene: TRBJ1-2; abundance: .; d_gene: .; v_gene: TRBV27; CDR3nt: TGTGCCAGCAGTTTAACGGGTATCTATGGCTACACCTTC; CDR3aa: CASSLTGIYGYTF
j_gene: TRBJ2-1; abundance: .; d_gene: .; v_gene: TRBV9; CDR3nt: TGTGCCAGCAGCGTGTCAGTGGGGAGCTACAATGAGCAGTTCTTC; CDR3aa: CASSVSVGSYNEQFF
j_gene: TRBJ2-1; abundance: .; d_gene: TRBD2; v_gene: TRBV10-3; CDR3nt: TGTGCCATCAAATCCAACCTGGAGCGGGACTTCTACAATGAGCAGTTCTTC; CDR3aa: CAIKSNLERDFYNEQFF
j_gene: TRBJ2-5; abundance: .; d_gene: TRBD1; v_gene: TRBV30; CDR3nt: TGTGCCTGGAGCCGGGACAGAGAAGAGACCCAGTACTTC; CDR3aa: CAWSRDREETQYF
j_gene: TRBJ2-1; abundance: .; d_gene: TRBD2; v_gene: TRBV14; CDR3nt: TGTGCCAGCAGCCAAGTGGATTTCGGACTAGCGGCCTACAATGAGCAGTTCTTC; CDR3aa: CASSQVDFGLAAYNEQFF
j_gene: TRBJ2-4; abundance: .; d_gene: .; v_gene: TRBV9; CDR3nt: TGTGCCAGCAGCGGGCGGAGAGAGACTACAAACATTCAGTACTTC; CDR3aa: CASSGRRETTNIQYF
j_gene: TRBJ2-4; abundance: .; d_gene: TRBD2; v_gene: TRBV7-2; CDR3nt: TGTGCCAGCAGCTCCTATAGCGGGAGAAACGCCAAAAACATTCAGTACTTC; CDR3aa: CASSSYSGRNAKNIQYF
j_gene: TRBJ2-5; abundance: once; d_gene: TRBD1; v_gene: TRBV11-1; CDR3nt: TGTGCCAGCAGCCCGGGGACAGAAGAGACCCAGTACTTC; CDR3aa: CASSPGTEETQYF
j_gene: TRBJ2-7; abundance: .; d_gene: TRBD2; v_gene: TRBV18; CDR3nt: TGTGCCAGCTCACCAGGAGCGGGGAGCTCCTACGAGCAGTACTTC; CDR3aa: CASSPGAGSSYEQYF
j_gene: TRBJ1-6; abundance: .; d_gene: TRBD1; v_gene: TRBV28; CDR3nt: TGTGCCAGCACTCCGGGACAGGGGTATTCACCCCTCCACTTT; CDR3aa: CASTPGQGYSPLHF
j_gene: TRBJ2-3; abundance: .; d_gene: .; v_gene: TRBV4-3; CDR3nt: TGCGCCAGCAGCCTCGGGAGTTCGACAGATACGCAGTATTTT; CDR3aa: CASSLGSSTDTQYF
j_gene: TRBJ2-7; abundance: .; d_gene: .; v_gene: TRBV7-9; CDR3nt: TGTGCCAGCACTCCCGCCTACGAGCAGTACTTC; CDR3aa: CASTPAYEQYF
j_gene: TRBJ2-1; abundance: .; d_gene: TRBD2; v_gene: TRBV9; CDR3nt: TGTGCCAGCAGCGTATCTAGCGGAACATACAATGAGCAGTTCTTC; CDR3aa: CASSVSSGTYNEQFF
j_gene: TRBJ1-2; abundance: .; d_gene: .; v_gene: TRBV5-1; CDR3nt: TGCGCCAGCAGCTTGGAGAGCGGTATCGGAAGCTATGGCTACACCTTC; CDR3aa: CASSLESGIGSYGYTF
j_gene: TRBJ2-3; abundance: .; d_gene: TRBD2; v_gene: TRBV28; CDR3nt: TGTGCCAGCAGTTACGATGGACTAGCGGGAGGAGGGCAAGATACGCAGTATTTT; CDR3aa: CASSYDGLAGGGQDTQYF
j_gene: TRBJ2-5; abundance: once; d_gene: .; v_gene: TRBV15; CDR3nt: TGTGCCACCAGCAGAGATCGGGGGCAAGAGACCCAGTACTTC; CDR3aa: CATSRDRGQETQYF
j_gene: TRBJ2-7; abundance: .; d_gene: TRBD2; v_gene: TRBV11-2; CDR3nt: TGTGCCAGCAGCTTAGCGGCGGGAGTGGTAATAAACGAGCAGTACTTC; CDR3aa: CASSLAAGVVINEQYF